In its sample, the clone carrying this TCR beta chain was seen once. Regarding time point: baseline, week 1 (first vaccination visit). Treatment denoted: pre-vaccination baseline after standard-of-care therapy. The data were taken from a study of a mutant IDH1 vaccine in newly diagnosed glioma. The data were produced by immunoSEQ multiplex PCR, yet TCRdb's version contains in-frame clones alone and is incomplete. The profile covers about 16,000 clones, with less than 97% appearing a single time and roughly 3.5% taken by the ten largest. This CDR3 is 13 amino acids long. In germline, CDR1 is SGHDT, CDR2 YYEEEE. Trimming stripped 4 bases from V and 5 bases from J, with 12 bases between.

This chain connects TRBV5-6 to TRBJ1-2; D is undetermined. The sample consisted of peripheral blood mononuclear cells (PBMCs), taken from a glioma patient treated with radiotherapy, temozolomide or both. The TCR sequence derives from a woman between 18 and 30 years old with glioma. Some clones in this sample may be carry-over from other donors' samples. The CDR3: CASSPLLTYGYTF. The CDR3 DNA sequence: TGTGCCAGCAGCCCCCTCCTGACATATGGCTACACCTTC.